This T cell receptor (beta chain) derives from a study of T cells in Graves' hyperthyroidism and ophthalmopathy. The CDR3 totals 13 residues. The germline V and J ends were trimmed by 1 base and 3 bases, with 10 bases remaining between them. Germline CDR1 is GTSNPN and CDR2 is SVGIG (reference sequence). The source material, RNA transcripts, was used to amplify TCR beta CDR3 regions. The TCR CDR3 first-round RT-PCR relied on the HTBI primer set. Each CDR3 protein gets one entry after TCRdb re-called the multiplex PCR reads with MiXCR. The table lists approximately 520,000 distinct CDR3 sequences, 20% to 25% of them singletons. Exclusion criteria comprised uncontrolled infection, other autoimmune disease, pregnancy or lactation. Clinical symptoms, serum thyroxine and TRAb, thyroid ultrasound and orbital computed tomography together formed the diagnostic basis. Only a few counts were recorded for this clonotype.

The source material was blood. The chain carries TRBV30 and TRBJ2-7; D is perhaps TRBD1 (5 bases). The sequence was obtained from a man aged 18 to 30 with Graves' hyperthyroidism. The CDR3 DNA sequence: TGTGCCTGGAGTGGGGCAGGGAACTACGAGCAGTACTTC. Translating it yields CAWSGAGNYEQYF. The variable domain in full, with the rest retrieved from reference TRBV30 and TRBJ2-7, is SQTIHQWPATLVQPVGSPLSLECTVEGTSNPNLYWYRQAAGRGLQLLFYSVGIGQISSEVPQNLSASRPQDRQFILSSKKLLLSDSGFYLCAWSGAGNYEQYFGPGTRLTVT.